This T cell receptor (beta chain) was retrieved from a study of blood T cell repertoires in COVID-19. Study summary: Researchers got acute and convalescent COVID-19 samples from the United States, Italy and Spain.

Participants were aged about 18 to 100 years from some 24 US areas. Membership in each cohort depended on participant-reported clinical history. Clones were read by immunoSEQ multiplex PCR, and TCRdb kept only the in-frame ones, dropping some. The sample carries 200,000 to 250,000 clones, nearly 90% recorded once. V lost 4 bases, J lost 4 bases, and 3 bases stayed unmatched. The CDR3 runs 13 residues. In germline, CDR1 is MNHEY, CDR2 SVGAGI. This chain links TRBV6-5 with TRBJ1-2, with TRBD1 identical over 7 bases. This TCR came from a man aged 25-40 years who had recovered from COVID-19. Sequencing was done on a sample of PBMCs or T cells enriched from blood (not recorded which). For the CDR3, the DNA is TGTGCCAGCAGTTTGACAGGGCCCTATGGCTACACCTTC. It translates to CASSLTGPYGYTF.